This T cell receptor beta chain originates from a study of technical replicates of blood from several donors. This CDR3 region has 15 residues. With V trimmed by 4 bases and J by 6 bases, 6 bases remained unmatched. CDR1 is LGHNA, CDR2 YNFKEQ, per germline. Sequencing used immunoSEQ multiplex PCR; TCRdb keeps in-frame clones, though not all of them. The sample lists more than 65,000 clones, over 75% occurring once. The chain recombines TRBV4-2 with TRBJ2-2; 9 bases fit TRBD1. The clonotype was recovered from a human donor in good health. Some clones in this sample may be carry-over from other donors' samples. Material: PBMCs. The chain's CDR3 is CASSPRDRVAGELFF. The CDR3 DNA is TGTGCCAGCAGCCCCCGGGACAGGGTCGCCGGGGAGCTGTTTTTT.